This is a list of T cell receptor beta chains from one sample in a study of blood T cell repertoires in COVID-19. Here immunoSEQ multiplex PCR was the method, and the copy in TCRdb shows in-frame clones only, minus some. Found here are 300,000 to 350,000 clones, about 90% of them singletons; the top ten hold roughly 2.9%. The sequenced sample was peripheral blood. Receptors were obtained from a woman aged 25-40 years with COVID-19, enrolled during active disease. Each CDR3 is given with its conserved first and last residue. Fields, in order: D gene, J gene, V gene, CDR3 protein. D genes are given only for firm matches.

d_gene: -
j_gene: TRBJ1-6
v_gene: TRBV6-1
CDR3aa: CASSEGSSYNSPLHF

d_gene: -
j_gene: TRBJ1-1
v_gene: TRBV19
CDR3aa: CASGGNTEAFF

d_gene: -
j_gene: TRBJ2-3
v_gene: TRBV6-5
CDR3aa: CASRTYSVDTQYF

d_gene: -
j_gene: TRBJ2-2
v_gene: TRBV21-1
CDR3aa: CASSQVLGLAGKNTGELFF

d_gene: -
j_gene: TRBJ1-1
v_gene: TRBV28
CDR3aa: CASSLGGNGVAEAFF

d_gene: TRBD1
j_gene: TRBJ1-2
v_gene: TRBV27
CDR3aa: CASSPHRGYGYTF

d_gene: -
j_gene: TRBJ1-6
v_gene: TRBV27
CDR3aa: CASGIPSSYNSPLHF

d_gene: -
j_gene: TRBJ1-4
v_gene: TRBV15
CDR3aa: CATSRDSATNEKLFF

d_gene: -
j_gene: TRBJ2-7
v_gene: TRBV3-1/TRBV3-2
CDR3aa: CASSRGSRPEQYF

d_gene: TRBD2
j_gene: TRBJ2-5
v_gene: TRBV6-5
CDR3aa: CASRPSGQETQYF

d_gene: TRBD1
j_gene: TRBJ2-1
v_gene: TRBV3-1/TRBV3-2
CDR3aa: CASSQATGTGGSKYNEQFF

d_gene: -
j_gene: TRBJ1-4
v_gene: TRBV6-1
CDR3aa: CASSEVPVSNEKLFF

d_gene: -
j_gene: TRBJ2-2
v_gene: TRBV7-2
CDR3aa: CASSPLDPGELFF

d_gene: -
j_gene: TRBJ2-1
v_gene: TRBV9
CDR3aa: CASSSRLAESSYNEQFF

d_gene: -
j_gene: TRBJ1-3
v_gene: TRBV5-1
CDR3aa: CASSLDSSGNTIYF

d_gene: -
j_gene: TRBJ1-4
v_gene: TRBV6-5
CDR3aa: CASRDSGNEKLFF

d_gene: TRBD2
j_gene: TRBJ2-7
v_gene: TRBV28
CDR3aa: CASSLAGEYEQYF

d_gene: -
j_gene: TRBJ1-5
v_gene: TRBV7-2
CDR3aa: CASSLRPGGLGHF

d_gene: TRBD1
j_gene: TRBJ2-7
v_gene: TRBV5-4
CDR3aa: CASSHRDRGYEQYF

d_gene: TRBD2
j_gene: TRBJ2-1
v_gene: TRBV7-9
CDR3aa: CASSLGAGGLGPYNEQFF

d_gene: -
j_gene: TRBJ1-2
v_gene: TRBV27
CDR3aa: CASSLNREKDGYTF

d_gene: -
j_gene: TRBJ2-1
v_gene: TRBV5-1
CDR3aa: CASSPTGSPANEQFF

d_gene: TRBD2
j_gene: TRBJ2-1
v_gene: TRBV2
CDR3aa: CASSGAGGPNEQFF

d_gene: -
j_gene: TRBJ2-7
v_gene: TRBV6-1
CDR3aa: CASSEPIGSTYEQYF

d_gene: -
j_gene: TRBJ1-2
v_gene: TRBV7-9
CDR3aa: CASSSGDYGYTF

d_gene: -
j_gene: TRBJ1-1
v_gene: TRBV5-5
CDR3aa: CASSQRVEATEAFF

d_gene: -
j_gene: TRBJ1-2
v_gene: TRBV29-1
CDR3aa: CSVEWGTNYGYTF

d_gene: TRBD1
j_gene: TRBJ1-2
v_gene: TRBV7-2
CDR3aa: CASSLWTGGYGYTF

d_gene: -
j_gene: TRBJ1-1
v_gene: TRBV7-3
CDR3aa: CASSPDSPNTEAFF

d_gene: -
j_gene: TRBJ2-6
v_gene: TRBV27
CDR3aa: CASSPNRPGANVLTF

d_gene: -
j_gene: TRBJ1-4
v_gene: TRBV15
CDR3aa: CATRPTGGGEEKLFF

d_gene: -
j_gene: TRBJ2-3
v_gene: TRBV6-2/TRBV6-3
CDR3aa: CASSLVGQTSTDTQYF

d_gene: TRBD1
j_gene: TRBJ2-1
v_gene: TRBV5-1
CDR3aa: CASSLAGQGFNEQFF

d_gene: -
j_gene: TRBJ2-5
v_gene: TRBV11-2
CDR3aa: CASSFGGRVQETQYF

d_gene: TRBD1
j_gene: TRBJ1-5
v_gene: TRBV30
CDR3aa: CAWSGQGNQPQHF

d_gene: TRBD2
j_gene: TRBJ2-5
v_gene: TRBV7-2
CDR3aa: CASSGRTSGRGETQYF

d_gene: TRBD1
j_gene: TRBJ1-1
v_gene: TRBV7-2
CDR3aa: CASSRQGNTEAFF

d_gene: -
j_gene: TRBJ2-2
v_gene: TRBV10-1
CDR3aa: CASRDRFTGELFF

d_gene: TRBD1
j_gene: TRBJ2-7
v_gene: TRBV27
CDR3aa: CASSSNDRGVYEQYF